Following are 14 T cell receptor beta chains from one sample sequenced in a study of OX40 agonist ivuxolimab in advanced cancers. Receptor libraries were prepared by the immunoSEQ multiplex PCR assay. TCRdb retrieved this table from immuneACCESS and kept in-frame rearrangements only. Not all clones are present; in checked studies, unresolved V genes account for under half, and no reason is known for the remainder. The sample table shows some 33,000 clones, and about four fifths are seen once. The ten most abundant clones make up about a fifth of the sample. This sample comprised CD4+ or CD8+ T cells sorted from blood, obtained in a trial of the OX40 agonist ivuxolimab. These TCRs come from an adult with an advanced solid tumor such as melanoma, head and neck, liver or kidney cancer.

The chain employs TRBV5-4 and TRBJ1-4; tentatively, D is TRBD1 (6 bases). Germline V gives CDR1 SGHNT, CDR2 YYREEE (reference sequence). This CDR3 is built from 15 residues. The ends were cut back, 0 bases at V and 6 bases at J, with 12 bases in the middle. The CDR3 DNA follows: TGTGCCAGCAGCTTGGGGCAGGGGAGAGATGAAAAACTGTTTTTT. This codes for CASSLGQGRDEKLFF.

The V and J genes are TRBV9 and TRBJ2-1, with 8 bases identical to TRBD2. V lost 3 bases, J lost 9 bases, and 17 bases stayed unmatched. The CDR3 has 17 amino acids. Germline-derived CDR1 and CDR2 are SGDLS and YYNGEE. Here the CDR3 reads CASSGPWGSGRRGEQFF. CDR3 in DNA: TGTGCCAGCAGCGGCCCTTGGGGGAGCGGGAGAAGGGGTGAGCAGTTCTTC.

The chain carries TRBV2 and TRBJ1-2; 8 bases line up with TRBD1. With V trimmed by 6 bases and J by 7 bases, 7 bases remained unmatched. CDR1 is SNHLY and CDR2 is FYNNEI in the germline V gene. The CDR3 consists of 13 residues. The CDR3 spells CASRADREAGYTF. The CDR3 nucleotides are TGTGCCAGCAGGGCGGACAGGGAGGCTGGCTACACCTTC.

The gene calls are TRBV30 and TRBJ1-4; D remains ambiguous. V lost 2 bases, J lost 8 bases, and 21 bases lay in between. This CDR3 contains 16 residues. CDR1 is GTSNPN, CDR2 SVGIG, per germline (reference sequence). CDR3 in DNA: TGTGCCTGGAGTAAAAAGGGATCCTTCAACGGGGAAAAACTGTTTTTT. It codes for CAWSKKGSFNGEKLFF.

This chain uses TRBV28 with TRBJ2-3, with 9 bases that match TRBD2. Germline assignment: CDR1 MDHEN and CDR2 SYDVKM. The CDR3 totals 15 residues. With V trimmed by 5 bases and J by 0 bases, 3 bases remained unmatched. CDR3 coding DNA: TGTGCCAGCAGTCCTAGCGGGGCGAGCACAGATACGCAGTATTTT. It yields the protein CASSPSGASTDTQYF. The full variable domain, in which reference TRBV28 and TRBJ2-3 provide the parts outside the CDR3, is DVKVTQSSRYLVKRTGEKVFLECVQDMDHENMFWYRQDPGLGLRLIYFSYDVKMKEKGDIPEGYSVSREKKERFSLILESASTNQTSMYLCASSPSGASTDTQYFGPGTRLTVL.

The chain recombines TRBV25-1 with TRBJ2-5; 11 bases agree with TRBD2. The CDR3 is 16 amino acids. Trimming at V came to 1 base and at J to 7 bases, leaving 8 bases not matched to a gene. Germline lookup yields CDR1 MGHDK and CDR2 SYGVNS. The CDR3 DNA follows: TGTGCCAGCAGTGAATTGAGGCTAGCGGGGGGCGGGACCCAGTACTTC. This gives the protein CASSELRLAGGGTQYF.

The chain has TRBV2 and TRBJ2-2; no reliable D call. There are 14 residues in the CDR3. Per the germline V gene, CDR1 is SNHLY and CDR2 is FYNNEI. Trimming removed 6 bases at V and 1 base at J, with 9 bases between. CDR3 nucleotides: TGTGCCAGCAGGTGGTCGGGGAACACCGGGGAGCTGTTTTTT. It encodes CASRWSGNTGELFF.

The chain recombines TRBV7-2 with TRBJ1-1, with D unclear. Trimming left V 5 bases short and J 1 base short, with 8 bases between. This CDR3 spans 13 amino acids. The germline gives CDR1 SGHTA, CDR2 FQGNSA. The CDR3 DNA reads as TGTGCCAGCAGCGGAGACCGGAACACTGAAGCTTTCTTT. Protein product: CASSGDRNTEAFF.

This clone came up a few times. This sequence joins TRBV5-1 and TRBJ1-1, with D uncertain. This CDR3 contains 14 residues. The germline V gene has CDR1 SGHRS and CDR2 YFSETQ. The germline V and J ends were trimmed by 5 bases and 7 bases, with 18 bases remaining between them. The DNA of the CDR3 is TGCGCCAGCAGTTTTGCTAGCAGTCCCCTTGAAGCTTTCTTT. As protein: CASSFASSPLEAFF.

J is TRBJ2-7 and V is TRBV27; 15 bases fit TRBD2. Germline lookup yields CDR1 MNHEY and CDR2 SMNVEV (reference sequence). The trim removed 5 bases at V and 7 bases at J, leaving 12 bases unmatched. This CDR3 region has 17 residues. For the CDR3, the DNA is TGTGCCAGCAGTCCGGGGACTAGCGGGGGGACTAGGGTAGAGCAGTACTTC. Protein product: CASSPGTSGGTRVEQYF.

This clone was observed a handful of times. The genes are TRBV7-3 and TRBJ2-1, with 8 bases identical to TRBD1. Germline CDR1 is SGHTA and CDR2 is FQGTGA. The CDR3 runs to 15 residues. V gave up 4 bases and J gave up 5 bases; unmatched junction bases: 7. The CDR3, as DNA: TGTGCCAGCAGCTCCGGACAGGGCTGGAACAATGAGCAGTTCTTC. Encoded protein: CASSSGQGWNNEQFF.

The CDR3 nucleotides read TGTGCCAGCAGTCCCGGGACAGGGGCCGGCACTGAAGCTTTCTTT. It is translated as CASSPGTGAGTEAFF. The J gene is TRBJ1-1, the V gene TRBV6-5; 10 positions match TRBD1. Germline CDR1 reads MNHEY; CDR2 reads SVGAGI. V lost 5 bases to trimming and J lost 4 bases; unmatched junction nucleotides: 7. CDR3 size: 15 residues.

The chain carries TRBV28 and TRBJ1-5; the D gene is possibly TRBD1 (5 bases). CDR1 and CDR2 from the germline V gene are MDHEN and SYDVKM. This CDR3 has 15 residues. V gave up 6 bases and J gave up 9 bases, with 21 bases separating them. The CDR3 DNA reads TGTGCCAGCAGCCAGGGAATTGAGAGGGCTCGGCCCCAGCATTTT. Protein product: CASSQGIERARPQHF.

J is TRBJ1-1 and V is TRBV20-1, with unresolved D. The CDR3 loop spans 11 amino acids. Germline V lookup: CDR1 DFQATT, CDR2 SNEGSKA (reference sequence). V was trimmed by 1 base and J by 3 bases, leaving 3 bases between them. The CDR3 here is CSARVDTEAFF. For the CDR3, the DNA is TGCAGTGCTAGAGTGGACACTGAAGCTTTCTTT.